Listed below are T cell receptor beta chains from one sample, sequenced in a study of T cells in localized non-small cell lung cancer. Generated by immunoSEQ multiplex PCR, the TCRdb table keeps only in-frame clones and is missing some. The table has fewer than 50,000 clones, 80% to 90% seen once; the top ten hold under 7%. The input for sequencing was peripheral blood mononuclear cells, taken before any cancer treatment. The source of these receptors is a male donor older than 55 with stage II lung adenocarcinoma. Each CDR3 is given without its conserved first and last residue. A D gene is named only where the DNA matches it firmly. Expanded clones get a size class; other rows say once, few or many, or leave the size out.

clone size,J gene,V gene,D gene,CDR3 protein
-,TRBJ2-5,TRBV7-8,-,ASSLDVQETQY
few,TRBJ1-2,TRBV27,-,ASSPRQAYYGYT
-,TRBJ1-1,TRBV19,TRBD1,ASRGIRTGVIEAF
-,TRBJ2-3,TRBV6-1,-,ASSPRDPRADTQY
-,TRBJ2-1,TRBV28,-,ASSLPGGRHNEQF
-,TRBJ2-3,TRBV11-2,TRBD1,ASSQGGHRTDTQY
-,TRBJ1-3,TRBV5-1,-,ASSVVSGNTIY
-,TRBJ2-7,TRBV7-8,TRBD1,ASSPRDRYEQY
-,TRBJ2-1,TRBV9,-,ASSVARGETYNEQF
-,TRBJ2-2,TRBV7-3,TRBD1,ASSLTPTGPNTGELF
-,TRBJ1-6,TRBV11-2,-,ASSFLRGNSPLH
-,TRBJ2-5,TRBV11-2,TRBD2,ASSLELAKKGFHLETQY
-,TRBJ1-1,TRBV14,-,ASSQEARITEAF
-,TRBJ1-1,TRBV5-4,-,ASSFGGRRTEAF
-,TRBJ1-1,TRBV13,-,ASSYQTRGGAF
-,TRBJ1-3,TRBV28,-,ASMPGNSGNTIY
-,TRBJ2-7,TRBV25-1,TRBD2,ASRPSGSYEQY
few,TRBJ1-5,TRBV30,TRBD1,AWSAGQGNNQPQH
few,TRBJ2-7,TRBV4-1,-,ASSHPSPGARGEQY
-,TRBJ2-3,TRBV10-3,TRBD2,AISSPRAGGGGDTQY
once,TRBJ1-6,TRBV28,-,ASRATQTRNSPLH
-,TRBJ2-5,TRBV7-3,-,ASSSMGITETQY
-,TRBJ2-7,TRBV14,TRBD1,ASSRDSYEQY
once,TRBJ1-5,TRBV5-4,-,ASSLAGVKQPQH
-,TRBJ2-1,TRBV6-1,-,ASSEHKRVSEQF
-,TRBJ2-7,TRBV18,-,ASSPLPQGRFYEQY
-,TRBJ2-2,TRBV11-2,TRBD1,ASSLDGTVTGELF
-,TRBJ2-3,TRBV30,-,AWSSGSGGADTQY
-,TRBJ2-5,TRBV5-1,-,ASSVGQRAQY
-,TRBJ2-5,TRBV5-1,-,ASSEQETQY
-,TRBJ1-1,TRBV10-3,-,AIRGSTEAF
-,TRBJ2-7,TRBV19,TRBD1,ASRDSYYEQY
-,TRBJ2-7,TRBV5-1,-,ASSWDFHEQY
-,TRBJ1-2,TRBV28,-,ASSYTNYGYT
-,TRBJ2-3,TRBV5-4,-,ASSSTGTDTQY
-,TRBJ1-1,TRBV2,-,ASRREGRMNTEAF